What follows are 15 T cell receptor beta chains derived from one specimen sequenced in a study of T cell responses to AZD1222 COVID-19 vaccine. Libraries were prepared by immunoSEQ multiplex PCR; TCRdb keeps only in-frame clonotypes and omits some of them. The sample has roughly 130,000 clones; about 90% are singletons. The sample was peripheral blood, taken on day 0 of AZD1222 vaccination. The receptors were sampled from an adult in good health.

The chain combines TRBV7-2 with TRBJ2-5; TRBD2 agrees at 8 bases. Losses at the gene ends were 5 bases for V and 4 bases for J; bases not matched to a gene: 12. This CDR3 has 16 residues. From germline, CDR1 is SGHTA and CDR2 FQGNSA. The CDR3 bases are TGTGCCAGCAGCCTGGCGGGGGGATGGGGGGTAGAGACCCAGTACTTC. It yields the protein CASSLAGGWGVETQYF. Supplemented by reference TRBV7-2 and TRBJ2-5, the full variable domain reads GAGVSQSPSNKVTEKGKDVELRCDPISGHTALYWYRQSLGQGLEFLIYFQGNSAPDKSGLPSDRFSAERTGGSVSTLTIQRTQQEDSAVYLCASSLAGGWGVETQYFGPGTRLLVL.

The chain uses TRBV5-4 and TRBJ1-2; D unclear. The V gene lost 4 bases and the J gene lost 5 bases, with 9 bases spanning the gap. Per germline, CDR1 SGHNT and CDR2 YYREEE (reference sequence). This CDR3 comprises 12 residues. In nucleotides, the CDR3 is TGTGCCAGCAGCCCTGGGGAGTATGGCTACACCTTC. As protein: CASSPGEYGYTF.

A single count supports this clone. The rearrangement joins TRBV27 to TRBJ2-2, with 8 bases lining up with TRBD2. This CDR3 is 14 amino acids long. Germline V gene data show CDR1 as MNHEY and CDR2 as SMNVEV (reference sequence). After removal of 5 bases from V and 5 bases from J, the junction contained 4 bases not matched to a gene. CDR3 amino acids: CASSPTSETGELFF. In DNA, the CDR3 is TGTGCCAGCAGTCCGACTAGCGAAACCGGGGAGCTGTTTTTT.

V usage is TRBV18 and J usage is TRBJ2-1; D could derive from TRBD1 or TRBD2 (5 bases each). The CDR3 loop spans 15 amino acids. CDR1 is KGHSH, CDR2 LQKENI, per germline. V lost 3 bases, J lost 5 bases, and 14 bases lay in between. CDR3 amino acids: CASSPGVPIDNEQFF. The CDR3 DNA follows: TGTGCCAGCTCACCGGGGGTACCTATTGACAATGAGCAGTTCTTC.

The V call is TRBV10-3, the J call TRBJ1-1; D perhaps matches TRBD1 (5 bases). This CDR3 has 14 amino acids. Germline lookup yields CDR1 ENHRY and CDR2 SYGVKD. V dropped 0 bases and J dropped 7 bases, with 12 bases sitting between them. In nucleotides, the CDR3 is TGTGCCATCAGTGAGTCCCCGGATCAGGGTGAAGCTTTCTTT. This gives the protein CAISESPDQGEAFF.

The chain employs TRBV11-2 and TRBJ2-2, with a tentative D call TRBD2 (5 bases). CDR1 is SGHAT, CDR2 FQNNGV, per germline. V dropped 2 bases and J dropped 3 bases, with 13 bases sitting between them. This CDR3 has 16 amino acids. This CDR3 is CASSLYSPGDTGELFF. In DNA form, the CDR3 reads TGTGCCAGCAGCTTATACAGCCCCGGGGACACCGGGGAGCTGTTTTTT.

The rearrangement joins TRBV6-2 or TRBV6-3 to TRBJ2-3; TRBD2 matches at 8 bases. The CDR3 covers 15 residues. With V trimmed by 4 bases and J by 3 bases, 6 bases remained unmatched. Germline V gene sequence: CDR1 MNHEY, CDR2 SVGEGT. The CDR3 coding sequence is TGTGCCAGCAGTTCCCCGGCGGGAGGAACAGATACGCAGTATTTT. Its protein product is CASSSPAGGTDTQYF.

The rearrangement joins TRBV5-4 to TRBJ2-1; no firm D call. V was clipped by 0 bases and J by 9 bases, with 7 bases between them. The length of the CDR3 is 12 residues. CDR1 and CDR2 (germline): SGHNT, YYREEE (reference sequence). CDR3 sequence (DNA): TGTGCCAGCAGCTTGGAAATCGGTGAGCAGTTCTTC. Residues: CASSLEIGEQFF.

This clone occurred a few times. The J gene is TRBJ2-3, the V gene TRBV9; 14 nucleotides agree with TRBD2. CDR1 is SGDLS and CDR2 is YYNGEE in the germline V gene. The V segment lost 4 bases and the J segment 2 bases; nucleotides outside the gene matches: 3. This CDR3 region has 16 residues. The CDR3, as DNA: TGTGCCAGCAGCATGGGACTAGCGGGAGTCACAGATACGCAGTATTTT. This gives the protein CASSMGLAGVTDTQYF.

The genes are TRBV7-3 and TRBJ2-7; D gene ambiguous. The V end lost 5 bases, the J end lost 5 bases, and 13 bases lay between the germline ends. CDR1 is SGHTA, CDR2 FQGTGA, per germline. CDR3 size: 13 residues. The CDR3 protein is CASSPTTADEQYF. CDR3 in DNA: TGTGCCAGCAGCCCTACGACGGCAGACGAGCAGTACTTC.

V gene TRBV9 combines with J gene TRBJ2-4; 9 positions match TRBD1. CDR3 length: 15 residues. Trimming removed 0 bases from V and 8 bases from J; junction bases left unmatched: 6. Germline loops: CDR1 SGDLS, CDR2 YYNGEE. The DNA of the CDR3 is TGTGCCAGCAGCGTAGGTACGGGACAGGGATACATTCAGTACTTC. It specifies CASSVGTGQGYIQYF.

This chain uses TRBV7-2 with TRBJ2-1; D assignment may be TRBD1 or TRBD2 (5 bases each). Per the germline V gene, CDR1 is SGHTA and CDR2 is FQGNSA. This CDR3 is built from 13 residues. Trimming removed 10 bases from V and 1 base from J, with 11 bases in between. CDR3 DNA: TGTGCCACTAGCAAGGGGTCCTACAATGAGCAGTTCTTC. It yields the protein CATSKGSYNEQFF.

V and J are TRBV5-1 and TRBJ1-2; 7 nucleotides line up with TRBD1. V was clipped by 4 bases and J by 5 bases; unmatched bases: 11. The CDR3 runs 15 residues. In germline, CDR1 is SGHRS, CDR2 YFSETQ. As DNA, the CDR3 is TGCGCCAGCAGCACCCGGGACAGCCTTACATATGGCTACACCTTC. Translated: CASSTRDSLTYGYTF.

The V call is TRBV30, the J call TRBJ2-7; D is uncertain. V dropped 0 bases and J dropped 4 bases, with 13 bases sitting between them. Germline values: CDR1 GTSNPN, CDR2 SVGIG (reference sequence). This CDR3 comprises 14 residues. The CDR3 loop reads CAWSVGSFGYEQYF. Written as DNA, the CDR3 is TGTGCCTGGAGTGTGGGCAGTTTCGGGTACGAGCAGTACTTC.

CDR3 region: CASSPSFVSLAASYEQYF. The CDR3 DNA reads TGTGCCAGCAGCCCCAGTTTTGTATCGCTAGCGGCATCCTACGAGCAGTACTTC. The rearrangement joins TRBV11-2 to TRBJ2-7; TRBD2 aligns across 7 bases. V was pared by 5 bases and J by 1 base, with 17 bases of the junction left unmatched. The CDR3 consists of 18 residues. Germline CDR1 is SGHAT and CDR2 is FQNNGV.